This T cell receptor beta chain was captured in a study of vaccination and CD4 T cells after COVID-19. As for treatment: roughly 10-day PBMC culture with coronavirus spike peptide pools or control peptides (ViraFEST assay). ViraFEST sequenced TCRs after peptide-pool expansion of antigen-specific T cells. Fresh IL-2 medium was used to replace half of the medium on days 3 and 7. Germline V gene data show CDR1 as GTSNPN and CDR2 as SVGIG (reference sequence). After removal of 3 bases from V and 7 bases from J, the junction contained 15 bases not matched to a gene. The CDR3 is 16 residues long. With regard to this clonotype: Its antigen is not known.

The Oncomine TCR Beta short-read assay was applied to DNA of cultured CD4+ T cells. TCRdb called the PCR reads again in MiXCR, with one record for every CDR3 protein. The data contain 11,000 to 15,000 distinct CDR3 sequences, 53% of them singletons. This sequence originates from a human donor who had recovered from COVID-19. V is TRBV30 and J is TRBJ2-7; TRBD1 matches 10 bases. Sequenced here: CD4+ T cells from blood, cultured in vitro, sampled before SARS-CoV-2 vaccination. The CDR3 sequence is CAWRAINRDRGGEQYF. The DNA for the CDR3 is TGTGCCTGGAGAGCGATCAATCGGGACAGGGGAGGGGAGCAGTACTTC.